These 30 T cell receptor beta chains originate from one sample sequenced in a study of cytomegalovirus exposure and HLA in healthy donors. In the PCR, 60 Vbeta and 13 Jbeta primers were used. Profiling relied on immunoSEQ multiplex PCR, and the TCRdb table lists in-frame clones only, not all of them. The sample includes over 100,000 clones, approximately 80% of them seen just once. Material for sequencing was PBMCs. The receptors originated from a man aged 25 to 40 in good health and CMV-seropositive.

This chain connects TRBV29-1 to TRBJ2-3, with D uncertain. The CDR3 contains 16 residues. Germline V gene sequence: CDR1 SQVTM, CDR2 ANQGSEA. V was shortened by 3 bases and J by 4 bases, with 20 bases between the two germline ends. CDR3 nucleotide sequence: TGCAGCGTTGATTCCCGTCACCAGCGAGAAGCAGATACGCAGTATTTT. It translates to CSVDSRHQREADTQYF.

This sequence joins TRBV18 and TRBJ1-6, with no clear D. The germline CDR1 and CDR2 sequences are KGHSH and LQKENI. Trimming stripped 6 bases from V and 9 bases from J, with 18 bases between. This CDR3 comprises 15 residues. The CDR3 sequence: CASSAGETAGSPLHF. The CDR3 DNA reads TGTGCCAGCTCGGCCGGGGAGACGGCGGGTTCACCCCTCCACTTT.

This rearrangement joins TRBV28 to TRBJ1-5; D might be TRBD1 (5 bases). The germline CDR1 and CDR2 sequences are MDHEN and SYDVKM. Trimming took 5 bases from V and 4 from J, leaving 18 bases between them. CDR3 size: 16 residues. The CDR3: CASSPLIDRTNQPQHF. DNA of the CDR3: TGTGCCAGCAGTCCACTCATCGACAGAACTAATCAGCCCCAGCATTTT.

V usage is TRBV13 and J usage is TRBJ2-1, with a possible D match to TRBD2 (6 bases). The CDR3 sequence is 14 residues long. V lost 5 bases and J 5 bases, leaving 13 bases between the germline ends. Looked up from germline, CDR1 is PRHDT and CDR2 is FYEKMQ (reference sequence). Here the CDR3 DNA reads TGTGCCAGCAGCGTGGGACTCATTAACAATGAGCAGTTCTTC. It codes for CASSVGLINNEQFF. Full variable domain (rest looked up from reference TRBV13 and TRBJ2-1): AAGVIQSPRHLIKEKRETATLKCYPIPRHDTVYWYQQGPGQDPQFLISFYEKMQSDKGSIPDRFSAQQFSDYHSELNMSSLELGDSALYFCASSVGLINNEQFFGPGTRLTVL.

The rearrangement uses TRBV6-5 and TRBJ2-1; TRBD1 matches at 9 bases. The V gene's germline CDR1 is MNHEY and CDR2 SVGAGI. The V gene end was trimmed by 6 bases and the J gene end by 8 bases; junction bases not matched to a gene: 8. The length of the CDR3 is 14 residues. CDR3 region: CASSLRDRDHEQFF. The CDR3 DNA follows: TGTGCCAGCAGCCTCCGGGACAGGGACCATGAGCAGTTCTTC.

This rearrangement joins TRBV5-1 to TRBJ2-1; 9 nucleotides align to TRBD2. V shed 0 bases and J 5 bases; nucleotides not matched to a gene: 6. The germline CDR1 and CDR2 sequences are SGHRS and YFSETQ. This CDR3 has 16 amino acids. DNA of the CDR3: TGCGCCAGCAGCTTGGCCTGGCTAGCGGGGAACAATGAGCAGTTCTTC. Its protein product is CASSLAWLAGNNEQFF.

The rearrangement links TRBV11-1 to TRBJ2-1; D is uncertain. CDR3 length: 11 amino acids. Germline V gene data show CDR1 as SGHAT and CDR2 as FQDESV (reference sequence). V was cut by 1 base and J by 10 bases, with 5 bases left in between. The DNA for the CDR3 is TGTGCCAGCAGCTTAGTGAGGGAGCAGTTCTTC. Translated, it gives CASSLVREQFF.

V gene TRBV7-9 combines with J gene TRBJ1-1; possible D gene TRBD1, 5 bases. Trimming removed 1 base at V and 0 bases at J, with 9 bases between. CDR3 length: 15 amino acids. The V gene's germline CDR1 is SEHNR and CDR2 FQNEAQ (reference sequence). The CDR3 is CASSLGGDMNTEAFF. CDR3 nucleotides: TGTGCCAGCAGCTTAGGGGGCGACATGAACACTGAAGCTTTCTTT. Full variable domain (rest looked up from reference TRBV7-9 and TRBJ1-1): DTGVSQNPRHKITKRGQNVTFRCDPISEHNRLYWYRQTLGQGPEFLTYFQNEAQLEKSRLLSDRFSAERPKGSFSTLEIQRTEQGDSAMYLCASSLGGDMNTEAFFGQGTRLTVV.

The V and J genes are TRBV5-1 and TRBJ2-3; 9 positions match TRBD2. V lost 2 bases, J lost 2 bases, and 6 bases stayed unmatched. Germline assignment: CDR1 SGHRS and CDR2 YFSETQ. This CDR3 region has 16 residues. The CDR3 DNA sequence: TGCGCCAGCAGCTTCGGGGCGGGAGGGAACACAGATACGCAGTATTTT. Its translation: CASSFGAGGNTDTQYF.

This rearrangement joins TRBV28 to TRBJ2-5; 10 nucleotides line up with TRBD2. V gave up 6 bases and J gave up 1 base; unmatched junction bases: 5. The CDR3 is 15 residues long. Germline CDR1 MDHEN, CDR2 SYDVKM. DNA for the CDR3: TGTGCCAGCAGCCTACTAGCGGGGTCCCAAGAGACCCAGTACTTC. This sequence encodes CASSLLAGSQETQYF.

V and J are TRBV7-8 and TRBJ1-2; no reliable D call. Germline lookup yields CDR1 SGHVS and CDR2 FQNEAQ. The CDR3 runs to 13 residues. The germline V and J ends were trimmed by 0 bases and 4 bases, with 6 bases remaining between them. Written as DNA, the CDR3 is TGTGCCAGCAGCTTAGCCTGGGCCTATGGCTACACCTTC. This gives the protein CASSLAWAYGYTF. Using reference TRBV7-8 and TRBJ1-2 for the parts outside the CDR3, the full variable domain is GAGVSQSPRYKVAKRGQDVALRCDPISGHVSLFWYQQALGQGPEFLTYFQNEAQLDKSGLPSDRFFAERPEGSVSTLKIQRTQQEDSAVYLCASSLAWAYGYTFGSGTRLTVV.

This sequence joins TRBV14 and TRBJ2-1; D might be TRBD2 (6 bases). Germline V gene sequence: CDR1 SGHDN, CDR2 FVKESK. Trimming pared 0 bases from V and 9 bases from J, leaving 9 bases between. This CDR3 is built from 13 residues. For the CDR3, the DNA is TGTGCCAGCAGCCAAGATTTGGGGGGTGAGCAGTTCTTC. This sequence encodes CASSQDLGGEQFF.

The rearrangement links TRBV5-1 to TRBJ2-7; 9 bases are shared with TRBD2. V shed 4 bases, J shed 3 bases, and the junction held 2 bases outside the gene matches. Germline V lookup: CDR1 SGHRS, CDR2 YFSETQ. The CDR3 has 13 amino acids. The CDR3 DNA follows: TGCGCCAGCAGCCTTAGCGGGGGCTACGAGCAGTACTTC. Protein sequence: CASSLSGGYEQYF.

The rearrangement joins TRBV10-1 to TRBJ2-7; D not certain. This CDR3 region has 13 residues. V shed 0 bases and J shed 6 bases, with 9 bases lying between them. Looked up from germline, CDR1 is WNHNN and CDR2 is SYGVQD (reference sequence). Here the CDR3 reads CASSESYGSEQYV. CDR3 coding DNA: TGCGCCAGCAGTGAGTCATATGGAAGCGAGCAGTACGTC.

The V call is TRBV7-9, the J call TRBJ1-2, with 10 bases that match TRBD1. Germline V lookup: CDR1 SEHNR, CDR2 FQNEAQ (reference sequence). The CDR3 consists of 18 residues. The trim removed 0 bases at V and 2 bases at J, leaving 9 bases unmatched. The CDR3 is CASSLAGDRGQRNYGYTF. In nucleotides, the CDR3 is TGTGCCAGCAGCTTAGCGGGAGACAGGGGGCAGCGGAACTATGGCTACACCTTC. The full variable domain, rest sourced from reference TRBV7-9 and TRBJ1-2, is DTGVSQNPRHKITKRGQNVTFRCDPISEHNRLYWYRQTLGQGPEFLTYFQNEAQLEKSRLLSDRFSAERPKGSFSTLEIQRTEQGDSAMYLCASSLAGDRGQRNYGYTFGSGTRLTVV.

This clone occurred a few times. This CDR3 reads CASSILRVQGYTF. The CDR3, as DNA: TGTGCCAGTAGCATCCTCAGGGTTCAAGGCTACACCTTC. The J gene is TRBJ1-2, the V gene TRBV19, with TRBD1 as a possible D gene (5 bases). The germline gives CDR1 LNHDA, CDR2 SQIVND (reference sequence). Trimming removed 6 bases from V and 8 bases from J, with 16 bases in between. The CDR3 extends over 13 amino acids.

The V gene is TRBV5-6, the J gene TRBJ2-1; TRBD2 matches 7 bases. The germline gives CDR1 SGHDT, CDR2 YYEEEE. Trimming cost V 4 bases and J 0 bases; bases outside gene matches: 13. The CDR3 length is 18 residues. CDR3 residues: CASSATLAVASSYNEQFF. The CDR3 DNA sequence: TGTGCCAGCAGCGCCACTCTAGCGGTTGCAAGCTCCTACAATGAGCAGTTCTTC.

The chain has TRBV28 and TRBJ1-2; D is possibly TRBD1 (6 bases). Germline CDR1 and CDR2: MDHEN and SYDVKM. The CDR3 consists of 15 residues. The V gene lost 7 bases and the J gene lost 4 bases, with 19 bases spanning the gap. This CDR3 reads CASTVTPGESYGYTF. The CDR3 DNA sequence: TGTGCCAGCACCGTAACCCCAGGGGAATCCTATGGCTACACCTTC.

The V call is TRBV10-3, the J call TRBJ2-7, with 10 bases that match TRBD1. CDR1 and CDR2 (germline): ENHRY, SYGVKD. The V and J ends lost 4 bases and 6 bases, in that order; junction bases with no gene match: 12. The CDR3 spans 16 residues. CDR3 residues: CAISVKYGTGEGEQYF. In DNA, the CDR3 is TGTGCCATCAGTGTTAAGTATGGGACAGGGGAAGGCGAGCAGTACTTC.

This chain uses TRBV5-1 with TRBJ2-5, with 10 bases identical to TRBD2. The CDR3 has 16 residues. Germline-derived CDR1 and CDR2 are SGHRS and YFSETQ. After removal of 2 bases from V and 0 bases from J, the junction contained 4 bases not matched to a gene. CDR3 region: CASSFTSGANQETQYF. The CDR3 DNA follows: TGCGCCAGCAGCTTTACTAGCGGGGCGAACCAAGAGACCCAGTACTTC.

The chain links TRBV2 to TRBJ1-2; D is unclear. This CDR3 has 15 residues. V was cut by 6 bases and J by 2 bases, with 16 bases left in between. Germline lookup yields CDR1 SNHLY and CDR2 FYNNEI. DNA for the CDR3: TGTGCCAGCAGGGAATTGACACAGAGAAACTATGGCTACACCTTC. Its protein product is CASRELTQRNYGYTF.

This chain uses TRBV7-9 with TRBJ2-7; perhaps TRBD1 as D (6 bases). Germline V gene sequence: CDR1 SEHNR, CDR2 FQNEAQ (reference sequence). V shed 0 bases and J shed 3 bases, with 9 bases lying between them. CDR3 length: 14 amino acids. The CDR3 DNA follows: TGTGCCAGCAGCTTAGCGGGGGCCCTCTACGAGCAGTACTTC. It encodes CASSLAGALYEQYF.

This chain's CDR3 is CASSLDLRAGGETQYF. For the CDR3, the DNA is TGTGCCAGCAGCTTAGATCTTCGAGCCGGGGGAGAGACCCAGTACTTC. The rearrangement joins TRBV11-2 to TRBJ2-5, with D tentatively TRBD2 (6 bases). The CDR3 runs to 16 residues. Germline values: CDR1 SGHAT, CDR2 FQNNGV. V was shortened by 0 bases and J by 4 bases, with 15 bases between the two germline ends.

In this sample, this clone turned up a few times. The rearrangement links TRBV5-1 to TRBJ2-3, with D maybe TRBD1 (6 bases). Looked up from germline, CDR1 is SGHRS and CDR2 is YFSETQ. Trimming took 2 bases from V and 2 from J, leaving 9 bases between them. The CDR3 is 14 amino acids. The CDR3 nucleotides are TGCGCCAGCAGCTTTGACAGGACCACAGATACGCAGTATTTT. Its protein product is CASSFDRTTDTQYF.

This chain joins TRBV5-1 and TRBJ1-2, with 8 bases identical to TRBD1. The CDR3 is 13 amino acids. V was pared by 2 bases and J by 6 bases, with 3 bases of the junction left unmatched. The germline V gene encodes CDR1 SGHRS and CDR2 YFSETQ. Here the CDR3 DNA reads TGCGCCAGCAGCTTCGGACAGGGAGATGGCTACACCTTC. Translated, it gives CASSFGQGDGYTF.

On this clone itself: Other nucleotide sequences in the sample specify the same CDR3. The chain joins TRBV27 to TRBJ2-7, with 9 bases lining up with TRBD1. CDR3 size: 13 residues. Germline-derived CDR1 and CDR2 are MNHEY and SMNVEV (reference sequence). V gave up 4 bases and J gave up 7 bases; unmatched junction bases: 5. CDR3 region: CASSWTGVGEQYF. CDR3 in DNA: TGTGCCAGCAGTTGGACAGGGGTTGGGGAGCAGTACTTC.

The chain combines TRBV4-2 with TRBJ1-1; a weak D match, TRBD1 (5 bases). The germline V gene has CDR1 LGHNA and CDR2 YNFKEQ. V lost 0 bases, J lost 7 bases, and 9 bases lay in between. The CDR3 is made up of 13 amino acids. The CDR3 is CASSQEFRGEAFF. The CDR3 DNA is TGTGCCAGCAGCCAAGAGTTTAGGGGTGAAGCTTTCTTT.

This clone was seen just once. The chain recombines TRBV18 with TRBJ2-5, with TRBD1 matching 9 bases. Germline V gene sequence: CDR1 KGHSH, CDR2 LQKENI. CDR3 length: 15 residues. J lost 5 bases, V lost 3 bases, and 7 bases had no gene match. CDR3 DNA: TGTGCCAGCTCACCCCCCGGACAGGGGTGGGAGACCCAGTACTTC. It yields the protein CASSPPGQGWETQYF.

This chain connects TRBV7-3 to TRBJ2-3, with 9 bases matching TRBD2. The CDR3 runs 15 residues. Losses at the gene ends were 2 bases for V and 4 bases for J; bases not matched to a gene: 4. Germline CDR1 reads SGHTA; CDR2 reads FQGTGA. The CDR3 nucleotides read TGTGCCAGCAGCTTATGGGCGGGGGGGCCAGATACGCAGTATTTT. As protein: CASSLWAGGPDTQYF.

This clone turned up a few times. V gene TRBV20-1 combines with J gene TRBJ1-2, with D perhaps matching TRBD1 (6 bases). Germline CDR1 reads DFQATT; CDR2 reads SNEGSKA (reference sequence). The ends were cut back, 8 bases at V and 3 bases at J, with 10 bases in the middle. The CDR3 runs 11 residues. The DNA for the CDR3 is TGCAGTCTTTCAGGGGACTATGGCTACACCTTC. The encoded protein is CSLSGDYGYTF.